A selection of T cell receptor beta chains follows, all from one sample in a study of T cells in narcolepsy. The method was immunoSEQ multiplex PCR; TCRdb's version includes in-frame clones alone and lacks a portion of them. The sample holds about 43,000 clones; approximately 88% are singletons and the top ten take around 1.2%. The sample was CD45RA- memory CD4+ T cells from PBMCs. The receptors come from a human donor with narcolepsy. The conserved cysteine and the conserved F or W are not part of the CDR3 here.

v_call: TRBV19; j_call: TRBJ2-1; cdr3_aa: ASSAPRGEQF
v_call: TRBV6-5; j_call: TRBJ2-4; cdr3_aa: ASSSGWDIQY
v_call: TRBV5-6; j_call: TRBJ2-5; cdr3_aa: ASSLAVSEETQY
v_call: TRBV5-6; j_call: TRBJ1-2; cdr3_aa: ASSWRGWGPGGYT
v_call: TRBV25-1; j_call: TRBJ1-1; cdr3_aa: ASSYAIGQGRTEAF
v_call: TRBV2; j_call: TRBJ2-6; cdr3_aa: ASNPPGISGANVLT
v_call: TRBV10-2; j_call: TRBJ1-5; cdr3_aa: ASSAGSGQPQH
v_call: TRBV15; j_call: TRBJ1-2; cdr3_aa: ATNTGTFNYGYT
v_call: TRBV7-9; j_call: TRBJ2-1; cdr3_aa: ASSLVMGSGANIEF
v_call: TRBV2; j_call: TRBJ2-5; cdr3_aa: ASRTGGGQETQY
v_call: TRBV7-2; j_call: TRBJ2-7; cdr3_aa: ASSSRAVNYEQY
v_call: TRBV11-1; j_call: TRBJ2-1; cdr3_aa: ASRPWGGSGRTNEQF
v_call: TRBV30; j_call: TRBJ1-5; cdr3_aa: AWGREGGGQPQH
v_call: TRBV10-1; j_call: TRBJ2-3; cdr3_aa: ASSDRGQGDTQY
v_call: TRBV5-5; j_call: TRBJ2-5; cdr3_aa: ASSRREGQALLQETQY
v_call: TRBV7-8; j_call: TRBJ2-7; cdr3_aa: ASSLFTVTSYEQY
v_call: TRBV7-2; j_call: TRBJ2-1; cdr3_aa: ASSFGGSSYNEQF
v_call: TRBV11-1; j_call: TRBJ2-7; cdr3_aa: ASSSERLGRYEQY
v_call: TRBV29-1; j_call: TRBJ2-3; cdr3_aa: SFCTSGVTDTQY
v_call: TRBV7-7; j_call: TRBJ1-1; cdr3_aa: ASSPDTLGTEAF
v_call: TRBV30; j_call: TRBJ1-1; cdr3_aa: AWSVQGDTEAF
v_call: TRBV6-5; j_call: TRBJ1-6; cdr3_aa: ASSVKGDRARTLH
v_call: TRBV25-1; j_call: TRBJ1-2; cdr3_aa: ASSEYRGDSYGYT
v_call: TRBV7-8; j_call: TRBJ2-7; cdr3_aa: ASSLSSEQY
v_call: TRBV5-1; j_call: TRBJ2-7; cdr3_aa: ASSLGGTGGVSYEQY
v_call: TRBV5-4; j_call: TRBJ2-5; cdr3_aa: ASSLSAGGETQY
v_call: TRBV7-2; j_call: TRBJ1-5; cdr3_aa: ASSQGQGNNQPQH
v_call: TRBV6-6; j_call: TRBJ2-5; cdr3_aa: ASSYSIRETQY
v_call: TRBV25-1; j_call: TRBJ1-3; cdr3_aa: ASSESPGDGNTIY
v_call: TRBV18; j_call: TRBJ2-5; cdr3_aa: ASSAGGRETQY
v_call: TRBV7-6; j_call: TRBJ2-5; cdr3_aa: ASSFRIADLQETQY
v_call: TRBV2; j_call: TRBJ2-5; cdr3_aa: ASRARTNQGETQY
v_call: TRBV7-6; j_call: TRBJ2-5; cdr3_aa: ASSSVPETQY
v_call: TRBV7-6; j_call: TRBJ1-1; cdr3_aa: ASSTTGGSEAF
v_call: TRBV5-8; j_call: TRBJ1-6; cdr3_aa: AIEGQGFLASPLH
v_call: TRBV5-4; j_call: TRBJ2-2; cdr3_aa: ASSLETSGGTGELF
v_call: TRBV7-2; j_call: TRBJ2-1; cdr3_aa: ASSPGTSGSSYNEQF
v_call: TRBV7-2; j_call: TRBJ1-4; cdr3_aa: ASSLVSGQNEKLF
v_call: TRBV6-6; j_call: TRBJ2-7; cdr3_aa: ASSYSPGGSYEQY
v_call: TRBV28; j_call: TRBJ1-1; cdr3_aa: ASSPRRRMNTEAF